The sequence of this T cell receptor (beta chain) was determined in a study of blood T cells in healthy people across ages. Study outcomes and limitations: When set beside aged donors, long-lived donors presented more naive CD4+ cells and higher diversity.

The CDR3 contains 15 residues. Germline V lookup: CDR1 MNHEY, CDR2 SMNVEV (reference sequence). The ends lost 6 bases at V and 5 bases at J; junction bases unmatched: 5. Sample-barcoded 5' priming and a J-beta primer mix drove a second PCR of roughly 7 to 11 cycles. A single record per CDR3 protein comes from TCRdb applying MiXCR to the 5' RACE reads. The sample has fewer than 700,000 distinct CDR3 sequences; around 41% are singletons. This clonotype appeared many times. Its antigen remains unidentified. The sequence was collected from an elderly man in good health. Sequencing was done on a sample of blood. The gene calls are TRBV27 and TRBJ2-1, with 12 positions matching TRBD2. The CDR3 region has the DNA TGTGCCAGCAGAAATCTAGCGGGAGGGAACAATGAGCAGTTCTTC. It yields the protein CASRNLAGGNNEQFF.